This entry is about one T cell receptor beta chain. V lost 1 base and J lost 5, with 11 bases in between. There are 14 residues in the CDR3. CDR1 and CDR2 from the germline V gene are MGHRA and YSYEKL. This entry comes from a study of blood T cell repertoires in COVID-19. Assay used: immunoSEQ multiplex PCR; TCRdb lists only in-frame clones, some missing. The sample contains more than 200,000 clones, just over 90% of which appear only once. Sequencing was performed on PBMCs or T cells enriched from blood (not recorded which). The chain has TRBV4-1 and TRBJ2-5; the D gene is possibly TRBD2 (6 bases). The TCR was taken from a woman between 18 and 30 years old who had recovered from COVID-19. CDR3 loop: CASSQGTKGETQYF. CDR3 sequence (DNA): TGCGCCAGCAGCCAAGGGACTAAGGGGGAGACCCAGTACTTC.